The 19 T cell receptor beta chains given below trace back to one sample, sequenced in a study of T cell responses to AZD1222 COVID-19 vaccine. Only in-frame clones appear in the TCRdb table, and some are missing; sequencing was by immunoSEQ multiplex PCR. The sample has about 130,000 clones, 90% to 95% seen once; the top ten hold more than 2.5%. This specimen was peripheral blood, taken on day 0 of AZD1222 vaccination. Every receptor here comes from an adult in good health.

The chain links TRBV28 to TRBJ2-4; TRBD2 is a possible D gene (6 bases). CDR3 length: 16 residues. Per germline, CDR1 MDHEN and CDR2 SYDVKM. The V end lost 5 bases, the J end lost 0 bases, and 14 bases lay between the germline ends. The CDR3 region has the DNA TGTGCCAGCAGTAGAAAGGGACTGCTAGCCAAAAACATTCAGTACTTC. Amino acid sequence: CASSRKGLLAKNIQYF.

The gene calls are TRBV6-5 and TRBJ1-1, with a weak D call TRBD1 (5 bases). V was pared by 2 bases and J by 8 bases, with 21 bases between. The CDR3 length is 16 residues. Germline V gene sequence: CDR1 MNHEY, CDR2 SVGAGI. The CDR3 is CASSYGTGTTGSEAFF. CDR3 coding DNA: TGTGCCAGCAGTTACGGCACCGGGACGACCGGATCCGAAGCTTTCTTT.

The chain carries TRBV19 and TRBJ2-1, with D possibly TRBD1 on 5 matching bases. Germline V gene data show CDR1 as LNHDA and CDR2 as SQIVND (reference sequence). Trimming cost V 4 bases and J 7 bases, with 17 bases left between them. The CDR3 extends over 15 amino acids. CDR3: CASSRIAGIINEQFF. For the CDR3, the DNA is TGTGCCAGTAGTAGGATAGCAGGGATTATTAATGAGCAGTTCTTC.

The rearrangement uses TRBV2 and TRBJ1-5, with D perhaps TRBD1 (6 bases). CDR3 length: 14 residues. Trimming cost V 4 bases and J 4 bases, with 11 bases left between them. Germline assignment: CDR1 SNHLY and CDR2 FYNNEI. This chain's CDR3 is CASSGTVENQPQHF. DNA for the CDR3: TGTGCCAGCAGTGGGACAGTAGAAAATCAGCCCCAGCATTTT.

The chain links TRBV5-4 to TRBJ1-4; no clear D gene. Germline assignment: CDR1 SGHNT and CDR2 YYREEE (reference sequence). V was shortened by 1 base and J by 6 bases, with 13 bases between the two germline ends. The CDR3 totals 15 residues. For the CDR3, the DNA is TGTGCCAGCAGCTTGCGCTCAGAGCTTGATGAAAAACTGTTTTTT. This encodes CASSLRSELDEKLFF.

Here the CDR3 DNA reads TGTGCCAGCAGTTTATCGCGGCCCCCCTACGAGCAGTACTTC. The encoded protein is CASSLSRPPYEQYF. The rearrangement uses TRBV28 and TRBJ2-7; D call uncertain. The CDR3 loop spans 14 amino acids. V lost 1 base and J lost 2, with 9 bases in between. Germline V gene sequence: CDR1 MDHEN, CDR2 SYDVKM.

The rearrangement links TRBV5-6 to TRBJ2-7, with a tentative D call TRBD1 (6 bases). Per germline, CDR1 SGHDT and CDR2 YYEEEE. The CDR3 totals 15 residues. V lost 1 base to trimming and J lost 4 bases, with 15 bases between them. This CDR3 is CASSLFRDNIYEQYF. The CDR3 coding sequence is TGTGCCAGCAGCTTGTTTCGGGACAACATATACGAGCAGTACTTC.

The V call is TRBV23-1, the J call TRBJ2-7, with D perhaps matching TRBD2 (5 bases). TRBV23-1 is classed as an ORF, of uncertain function. The CDR3 has 12 residues. Trimming took off 0 bases at V and 9 bases at J, with 9 bases between the two ends. The CDR3 is CASSQSPRGQYF. The CDR3 DNA reads as TGCGCCAGCAGTCAATCTCCACGGGGGCAGTACTTC.

The J gene is TRBJ1-1, the V gene TRBV4-1; the D gene is possibly TRBD1 (6 bases). V was trimmed by 0 bases and J by 7 bases, leaving 9 bases between them. CDR3 length: 13 residues. Per germline, CDR1 MGHRA and CDR2 YSYEKL. The DNA of the CDR3 is TGCGCCAGCAGCCAAGATATCAGGGGTGAAGCTTTCTTT. Translation: CASSQDIRGEAFF.

With respect to this clone: At the DNA level, this CDR3 is encoded by other sequences in the same sample as well. This sequence joins TRBV24-1 and TRBJ1-4, with TRBD1 matching 7 bases. Germline V gene sequence: CDR1 KGHDR, CDR2 SFDVKD. V lost 5 bases to trimming and J lost 0 bases; unmatched junction nucleotides: 2. This CDR3 has 15 amino acids. CDR3 coding DNA: TGTGCCACCAGTGCTGGGACAGCAACTAATGAAAAACTGTTTTTT. It specifies CATSAGTATNEKLFF.

This clone was recorded once. The gene calls are TRBV2 and TRBJ1-3, with unresolved D. Germline CDR1 and CDR2: SNHLY and FYNNEI. CDR3 length: 14 amino acids. V lost 5 bases to trimming and J lost 0 bases, with 8 bases between them. The CDR3 spells CASSSGSSGNTIYF. The CDR3 DNA reads TGTGCCAGCAGTTCAGGCTCCTCTGGAAACACCATATATTTT.

In this sample, this clone turned up a few times. This same CDR3 is encoded by further DNA sequences in the sample. The chain carries TRBV7-2 and TRBJ2-7, with 10 bases fitting TRBD2. The V gene's germline CDR1 is SGHTA and CDR2 FQGNSA. V lost 1 base and J lost 0; bases outside the gene matches: 0. This CDR3 is built from 15 residues. DNA of the CDR3: TGTGCCAGCAGCTTAGGACTAGCGGGCTCCTACGAGCAGTACTTC. Its translation: CASSLGLAGSYEQYF.

The table lists this clone with a count of one. V is TRBV7-4 and J is TRBJ2-7, with 7 nucleotides matching TRBD1. This CDR3 region has 13 residues. Germline V CDR1 and CDR2: SGHVT, SQSDAQ. The V segment lost 5 bases and the J segment 6 bases; nucleotides outside the gene matches: 7. The CDR3 region is CASSIGQDGEQYF. As DNA, the CDR3 is TGTGCCAGCAGCATCGGACAGGATGGCGAGCAGTACTTC.

The rearrangement uses TRBV6-1 and TRBJ1-2, with TRBD1 as a possible D gene (5 bases). From germline, CDR1 is MNHNS and CDR2 SASEGT. The V and J ends lost 1 base and 2 bases respectively, with 8 bases between them. The CDR3 spans 14 residues. In DNA form, the CDR3 reads TGTGCCAGCAGTGAAGGGGCAGGGAACTATGGCTACACCTTC. Protein product: CASSEGAGNYGYTF.

The rearrangement joins TRBV6-5 to TRBJ1-4, with 7 bases identical to TRBD1. Trimming took 6 bases from V and 8 from J; bases not matched to a gene: 12. The CDR3 runs 15 residues. Germline values: CDR1 MNHEY, CDR2 SVGAGI. CDR3 bases: TGTGCCAGCAGCTTATCGCAGGGGGTAGGGGAAAAACTGTTTTTT. Protein: CASSLSQGVGEKLFF.

This clone was seen only once. This chain connects TRBV9 to TRBJ2-7; TRBD2 matches 9 bases. Germline values: CDR1 SGDLS, CDR2 YYNGEE. The trim removed 0 bases at V and 2 bases at J, leaving 6 bases unmatched. This CDR3 is 16 amino acids long. The CDR3 region is CASSVGGSGSPYEQYF. CDR3 bases: TGTGCCAGCAGCGTAGGGGGTAGCGGGAGTCCCTACGAGCAGTACTTC.

The chain uses TRBV6-6 and TRBJ2-7; a weak D match, TRBD2 (6 bases). Germline V lookup: CDR1 MNHNY, CDR2 SVGAGI (reference sequence). The ends were cut back, 7 bases at V and 5 bases at J, with 15 bases in the middle. CDR3 length equals 13 residues. Here the CDR3 reads CASTRRGWDEQYF. CDR3 DNA: TGTGCCAGCACCAGACGGGGGTGGGACGAGCAGTACTTC.

This clone is labeled as medium-sized. This rearrangement joins TRBV4-2 to TRBJ2-1; tentative D call: TRBD1 (5 bases). CDR1 is LGHNA and CDR2 is YNFKEQ in the germline V gene. V was clipped by 0 bases and J by 2 bases, with 8 bases between them. The CDR3 covers 15 residues. CDR3 amino acids: CASSQDWGPYNEQFF. CDR3 nucleotide sequence: TGTGCCAGCAGCCAAGATTGGGGCCCCTACAATGAGCAGTTCTTC.

V gene TRBV7-3 combines with J gene TRBJ1-1, with D perhaps matching TRBD1 (6 bases). Per the germline V gene, CDR1 is SGHTA and CDR2 is FQGTGA. With 5 bases removed from V and 3 bases from J, the gap between germline ends came to 22 bases. CDR3 size: 17 residues. The CDR3 DNA reads as TGTGCCAGCAGCCCGCGGGGGGGGCCGGCTGGTCACACTGAAGCTTTCTTT. Encoded protein: CASSPRGGPAGHTEAFF.